Described below is a single TCR beta chain sequence and its context. Germline-derived CDR1 and CDR2 are ENHRY and SYGVKD. Trimming removed 2 bases at V and 1 base at J, with 14 bases between. The CDR3 runs to 16 residues. This entry belongs to a study of blood T cell repertoires in COVID-19. In the study overall: The United States, Italy and Spain supplied acute and convalescent COVID-19 samples. PBMCs, B-cell-depleted T cells, or T cells provided the cDNA or gDNA that made up the material.

Participants' reported clinical history set cohort assignment. How the authors handled the data: Reference gene primer amplification yielded estimated nucleated cell counts. Some clones are missing from TCRdb's copy, which holds only in-frame ones; the method was immunoSEQ multiplex PCR. That table furnishes V, J and clone size, whereas the DNA furnished D and trimming. In the table there are 300,000 to 350,000 clones, roughly 90% of which are singletons. Material: PBMCs or T cells enriched from blood (not recorded which). The chain combines TRBV10-3 with TRBJ1-2; perhaps TRBD1 as D (6 bases). The origin of this receptor is a young woman with acute COVID-19. DNA for the CDR3: TGTGCCATCAGTGAGCTGGCAGGGGAACTTAACTATGGCTACACCTTC. Protein sequence: CAISELAGELNYGYTF.